This TCR beta chain was sequenced during a study of CXCR3-negative and CXCR3-positive naive CD8 T cells. Whole-study findings and limits: Naive cells that were CXCR3-positive had more hydrophobic TRB CDR3s (compared with CXCR3-negative naive cells).

The authors prepared UMI-labeled TRB cDNA libraries by 5' RACE. TCRdb re-called the 5' RACE reads; one entry per CDR3 protein, DNA not given. The table lists 100,000 or so distinct CDR3 sequences. Notes on this clonotype: Its target is unknown.

The sample was naive CXCR3+ CD8+ T cells from blood. Specified subset: CD45RO-CCR7+CD27+CD95- naive CD8+ T cells expressing CXCR3 (TNR3+). The sequence came from a human donor in good health. Some clones in this sample may be carry-over from other donors' samples.

The CDR3 reads CASTLKYTDTQYF. The chain recombines TRBV28 with TRBJ2-3. This CDR3 has 13 amino acids. Germline V gene sequence: CDR1 MDHEN, CDR2 SYDVKM.